The 26 T cell receptor beta chains reported below all come from one sample, sequenced in a study of T cells in Graves' hyperthyroidism and ophthalmopathy. The TCR beta CDR3 regions underwent amplification using RNA transcripts as the source. The HTBI set primed first-round TCR CDR3 RT-PCR. MiXCR was run by TCRdb on the multiplex PCR reads, yielding one entry per CDR3 protein. Of fewer than 650,000 distinct CDR3 sequences listed, around 13% are singletons. Sequenced material: blood. All receptors come from a woman aged 25 to 39 with Graves' hyperthyroidism that later progressed to Graves' ophthalmopathy.

This clonotype was recorded many times. The chain links TRBV20-1 to TRBJ1-4, with no clear D. Germline V gives CDR1 DFQATT, CDR2 SNEGSKA (reference sequence). The CDR3 length is 10 residues. The V end was cut by 6 bases, the J end by 8 bases, with 7 bases between. CDR3 nucleotides: TGCAGTGCAGTAGCCGAAAAACTGTTTTTT. Amino acids: CSAVAEKLFF.

This clonotype was found many times. This chain uses TRBV30 with TRBJ1-4; D might be TRBD1 (5 bases). The CDR3 covers 13 residues. The V and J ends lost 5 bases and 6 bases respectively, with 13 bases between them. Germline values: CDR1 GTSNPN, CDR2 SVGIG (reference sequence). CDR3 coding DNA: TGTGCCTGGGAAGGGACGTTCGATGAAAAACTGTTTTTT. Translated: CAWEGTFDEKLFF.

In this sample, this clonotype turned up many times. This sequence joins TRBV7-2 and TRBJ2-1; D is undetermined. Germline V gives CDR1 SGHTA, CDR2 FQGNSA. The V end lost 5 bases, the J end lost 5 bases, and 19 bases lay between the germline ends. The CDR3 loop spans 16 amino acids. CDR3 DNA sequence: TGTGCCAGCAGCCTCGTCCCGAGAGATCGGCACAATGAGCAGTTCTTC. Translation: CASSLVPRDRHNEQFF.

This clonotype was counted ten times or more. The chain links TRBV7-9 to TRBJ2-1, with D tentatively TRBD2 (5 bases). Germline CDR1 is SEHNR and CDR2 is FQNEAQ (reference sequence). The CDR3 totals 13 residues. Trimming shortened V by 5 bases and J by 8 bases, and 13 bases separated the two germline ends. The DNA for the CDR3 is TGTGCCAGCAGCGTCTCCGGGAAGGATGAGCAGTTCTTC. Protein sequence: CASSVSGKDEQFF.

This chain connects TRBV30 to TRBJ2-1, with D perhaps TRBD1 (7 bases). V was cut by 4 bases and J by 10 bases, with 14 bases left in between. Germline V gene data show CDR1 as GTSNPN and CDR2 as SVGIG (reference sequence). The CDR3 runs to 12 residues. CDR3 sequence (DNA): TGTGCCTGGATTCGGGACAGCGGGGAGCAGTTCTTC. It encodes CAWIRDSGEQFF.

This clonotype was seen more than once but under ten times. The chain carries TRBV28 and TRBJ1-4, with D possibly being TRBD1 (5 bases). V dropped 3 bases and J dropped 12 bases, with 17 bases sitting between them. Per the germline V gene, CDR1 is MDHEN and CDR2 is SYDVKM. This CDR3 has 14 residues. The DNA for the CDR3 is TGTGCCAGCAGTTTTCGGAGGGGCTTAGTGGAACTGTTTTTT. Encoded protein: CASSFRRGLVELFF.

In its sample, this clonotype was seen a few times. The V and J genes are TRBV4-1 and TRBJ2-7; D is ambiguous. The CDR3 is made up of 13 amino acids. CDR1 is MGHRA and CDR2 is YSYEKL in the germline V gene. V gave up 3 bases and J gave up 4 bases, with 10 bases separating them. The CDR3 sequence is CASSHPGRYEQYF. CDR3 bases: TGCGCCAGCAGCCACCCCGGCCGTTACGAGCAGTACTTC.

In regard to this clonotype: This may be a read error, as it is one base from a much larger clone. The genes are TRBV13 and TRBJ1-4; D uncertain. This CDR3 contains 14 residues. CDR1 and CDR2 from the germline V gene are PRHDT and FYEKMQ (reference sequence). The CDR3 loop reads CASSLSPPNERLFF. Written as DNA, the CDR3 is TGTGCCAGCAGCTTATCCCCCCCTAATGAAAGACTGTTTTTT. The full variable domain, its missing parts supplied by reference TRBV13 and TRBJ1-4, is AAGVIQSPRHLIKEKRETATLKCYPIPRHDTVYWYQQGPGQDPQFLISFYEKMQSDKGSIPDRFSAQQFSDYHSELNMSSLELGDSALYFCASSLSPPNERLFFGSGTQLSVL.

Comment on this clonotype: One junction end does not reproduce the germline sequence, and a read error may be involved. CDR3 sequence reads: CASSQDREGPRETRYF. As DNA, the CDR3 is TGCGCCAGCAGCCAAGATCGGGAGGGCCCTCGGGAGACCCGGTACTTC. The V call is TRBV4-3, the J call TRBJ2-5, with 8 bases lining up with TRBD2. Germline V CDR1 and CDR2: LGHNA, YSLEER. The CDR3 runs to 16 residues.

The V gene is TRBV27, the J gene TRBJ2-2; 7 bases agree with TRBD1. V dropped 5 bases and J dropped 8; count of bases not matched to a gene: 8. Germline CDR1 and CDR2: MNHEY and SMNVEV (reference sequence). CDR3 size: 14 residues. The CDR3 DNA is TGTGCCAGCAGTCGGCGACAGGGCACAGGGGAGCTGTTTTTT. Translated, it gives CASSRRQGTGELFF.

This chain uses TRBV25-1 with TRBJ2-4; a weak D match, TRBD1 (5 bases). Between the trimmed V and J ends, which lost 1 base and 2 bases, there was a span of 18 bases. The CDR3 runs 18 residues. Germline-derived CDR1 and CDR2 are MGHDK and SYGVNS. The CDR3 nucleotides are TGTGCCAGCAGTGAATTGGGCAGCCTACAGGAATCCAAAAACATTCAGTACTTC. It encodes CASSELGSLQESKNIQYF.

This clonotype appeared many times. The chain couples TRBV29-1 to TRBJ2-7; no reliable D call. Per germline, CDR1 SQVTM and CDR2 ANQGSEA. V lost 4 bases to trimming and J lost 0 bases, with 10 bases between them. The CDR3 is 13 amino acids. CDR3 loop: CSVAGRSSYEQYF. As DNA, the CDR3 is TGCAGCGTTGCCGGCCGAAGCTCCTACGAGCAGTACTTC.

Many counts were recorded for this clonotype. The rearrangement links TRBV20-1 to TRBJ2-5, with 12 nucleotides matching TRBD2. The germline V gene encodes CDR1 DFQATT and CDR2 SNEGSKA (reference sequence). The V segment lost 4 bases and the J segment 7 bases; nucleotides outside the gene matches: 7. The CDR3 totals 14 residues. The CDR3 protein is CSAIRTSGIGTQYF. CDR3 in DNA: TGCAGTGCTATCCGGACTAGCGGGATCGGGACCCAGTACTTC.

The sample holds many counts of this clonotype. The chain carries TRBV7-8 and TRBJ2-1, with D tentatively TRBD2 (5 bases). CDR3 length: 17 residues. The V and J ends lost 3 bases and 1 base respectively, with 16 bases between them. Germline-derived CDR1 and CDR2 are SGHVS and FQNEAQ. The CDR3 nucleotides are TGTGCCAGCAGCTTCCTAACCATTACTAGTTCCTACAATGAGCAGTTCTTC. It yields the protein CASSFLTITSSYNEQFF. The whole variable domain, filled in from reference TRBV7-8 and TRBJ2-1, reads GAGVSQSPRYKVAKRGQDVALRCDPISGHVSLFWYQQALGQGPEFLTYFQNEAQLDKSGLPSDRFFAERPEGSVSTLKIQRTQQEDSAVYLCASSFLTITSSYNEQFFGPGTRLTVL.

Many counts were recorded for this clonotype. The chain joins TRBV2 to TRBJ2-3, with TRBD2 matching over 10 bases. Unmatched junction bases numbered 4, after V lost 4 bases and J lost 0 bases. Germline V lookup: CDR1 SNHLY, CDR2 FYNNEI. The CDR3 contains 16 residues. CDR3 region: CASSVGAGGSTDTQYF. CDR3 coding DNA: TGTGCCAGCAGTGTGGGAGCGGGAGGGAGCACAGATACGCAGTATTTT. Supplemented by reference TRBV2 and TRBJ2-3, the full variable domain reads EPEVTQTPSHQVTQMGQEVILRCVPISNHLYFYWYRQILGQKVEFLVSFYNNEISEKSEIFDDQFSVERPDGSNFTLKIRSTKLEDSAMYFCASSVGAGGSTDTQYFGPGTRLTVL.

This clonotype came up many times. The V and J genes are TRBV24-1 and TRBJ2-1, with 9 bases aligning to TRBD2. Germline values: CDR1 KGHDR, CDR2 SFDVKD. CDR3 size: 16 residues. The trim removed 5 bases at V and 4 bases at J, leaving 8 bases unmatched. The CDR3 coding sequence is TGTGCCACCAGTGCCCCCCGAGCGGGGGGTTACAATGAGCAGTTCTTC. Its translation is CATSAPRAGGYNEQFF.

In this sample, this clonotype turned up many times. The chain combines TRBV28 with TRBJ2-7; D might be TRBD1 (5 bases). CDR3 length: 16 amino acids. V shed 4 bases and J shed 3 bases, with 19 bases lying between them. Germline CDR1 MDHEN, CDR2 SYDVKM. The CDR3 DNA sequence: TGTGCCAGCAGTTCCAGTAGGGCTCCAGGGCTCTACGAGCAGTACTTC. Encoded protein: CASSSSRAPGLYEQYF. Using reference TRBV28 and TRBJ2-7 for the parts outside the CDR3, the full variable domain is DVKVTQSSRYLVKRTGEKVFLECVQDMDHENMFWYRQDPGLGLRLIYFSYDVKMKEKGDIPEGYSVSREKKERFSLILESASTNQTSMYLCASSSSRAPGLYEQYFGPGTRLTVT.

V is TRBV9 and J is TRBJ2-1; possibly TRBD2 for D (6 bases). Trimming removed 0 bases at V and 2 bases at J, with 15 bases between. Germline V gives CDR1 SGDLS, CDR2 YYNGEE. This CDR3 comprises 17 residues. The CDR3 DNA reads TGTGCCAGCAGCGTAGACGTCGGCGGGACTGCCTACAATGAGCAGTTCTTC. Its translation: CASSVDVGGTAYNEQFF.

This clonotype was detected ten times or more. The gene calls are TRBV6-2 or TRBV6-3 and TRBJ2-1; D is tentatively TRBD1 or TRBD2 (5 bases each). V dropped 5 bases and J dropped 2 bases, with 16 bases sitting between them. Germline CDR1 reads MNHEY; CDR2 reads SVGEGT. The CDR3 loop spans 16 amino acids. In nucleotides, the CDR3 is TGTGCCAGCAGTCCCCGGGGCAAAGATCCCTACAATGAGCAGTTCTTC. It yields the protein CASSPRGKDPYNEQFF.

J is TRBJ2-2 and V is TRBV28, with 10 bases that match TRBD2. The CDR3 runs 15 residues. CDR1 and CDR2 from the germline V gene are MDHEN and SYDVKM. The V gene end was trimmed by 5 bases and the J gene end by 4 bases; junction bases not matched to a gene: 4. CDR3 nucleotides: TGTGCCAGCAGTCAAAGGACTAGCGGCACCGGGGAGCTGTTTTTT. Encoded protein: CASSQRTSGTGELFF.

This clonotype was counted many times. This may arise from a read error, as a much more abundant clone is one base away. The chain joins TRBV24-1 to TRBJ1-1; D possibly corresponds to TRBD1 (6 bases). The CDR3 covers 13 residues. The ends were cut back, 7 bases at V and 0 bases at J, with 8 bases in the middle. Germline V gene sequence: CDR1 KGHDR, CDR2 SFDVKD. Here the CDR3 reads CATSRDMNTEAFF. CDR3 sequence (DNA): TGTGCCACCAGCAGGGACATGAACACTGAAGCTTTCTTT.

V usage is TRBV7-2 and J usage is TRBJ1-4; a possible D gene is TRBD1 (5 bases). This CDR3 is 19 amino acids long. Germline V lookup: CDR1 SGHTA, CDR2 FQGNSA. Trimming took off 0 bases at V and 0 bases at J, with 17 bases between the two ends. The CDR3: CASSLATSREGPTNEKLFF. CDR3 DNA: TGTGCCAGCAGCTTAGCGACCTCCAGGGAGGGGCCAACTAATGAAAAACTGTTTTTT.

J is TRBJ1-3 and V is TRBV4-1; D is ambiguous. Between the trimmed V and J ends, which lost 1 base and 4 bases, there was a span of 8 bases. The germline V gene encodes CDR1 MGHRA and CDR2 YSYEKL. This CDR3 has 14 amino acids. Here the CDR3 reads CASSQGWTGNTIYF. The CDR3, as DNA: TGCGCCAGCAGCCAAGGGTGGACGGGAAACACCATATATTTT.

The chain carries TRBV13 and TRBJ2-7, with TRBD2 identical over 10 bases. Unmatched junction bases numbered 13, after V lost 5 bases and J lost 0 bases. Germline lookup yields CDR1 PRHDT and CDR2 FYEKMQ (reference sequence). This CDR3 is built from 18 residues. CDR3 nucleotide sequence: TGTGCCAGCAGCCAAACTGGGACTAGCGTCCTAAGCTCCTACGAGCAGTACTTC. Translation: CASSQTGTSVLSSYEQYF.

In its sample, this clonotype was seen a few times. V usage is TRBV10-2 and J usage is TRBJ2-7, with TRBD2 matching 8 bases. V shed 7 bases, J shed 4 bases, and the junction held 9 bases outside the gene matches. The CDR3 is made up of 14 amino acids. Germline V gene lookup returns CDR1 WSHSY and CDR2 SAAADI. In nucleotides, the CDR3 is TGCGCCAGCATCGAGCCGGGACTAGGGTACGAGCAGTACTTC. Translated: CASIEPGLGYEQYF.

This clonotype was picked up a small number of times. The gene calls are TRBV19 and TRBJ1-2; D is undetermined. Trimming shortened V by 1 base and J by 2 bases, and 5 bases separated the two germline ends. This CDR3 contains 13 residues. The germline V gene has CDR1 LNHDA and CDR2 SQIVND (reference sequence). CDR3 sequence (DNA): TGTGCCAGTAGTATAGCGGAGAACTATGGCTACACCTTC. Translated, it gives CASSIAENYGYTF.